The present T cell receptor beta chain was sequenced within a study of STAT5B mutations in CD4+ large granular lymphocyte leukemia (dated by TCRdb to 2021 to 2024). About the investigation overall: Among the healthy controls, the CDR3 'QG' motif was associated with a particular HLA allele. The TCRbeta repertoires of CD4+ T-cell large granular lymphocyte leukemia patients were compared with the TCRbeta repertoires of healthy blood donors. Flow cytometry on FACSCanto II or FACSVerse showed that the purified fractions were more than 95% pure among lymphocytes. Results and caveats for the whole study, not just this receptor: Greater clonality appeared to be present in CD4-sorted patient repertoires than in healthy CD4+ repertoires, and the difference was retained after the putative leukemic clones were removed. The data were not HLA-matched, and the higher clonality in CD4+ T-LGLL than in CD8+ T-LGLL could be due to the relatively small sample size. Enrichment of TRBV06-family usage was observed among the top patient clones (8/27) relative to healthy controls (2/35). The main leukemic clonotypes were found to be private to each patient, although 25% to 30% of the main leukemic clonotypes were detected at low frequency in the non-leukemic repertoires of other patients.

TCRbeta rearrangements were sequenced from genomic DNA using the immunoSEQ assay at survey resolution. The study's processing was this. In the TCR sequencing data, the lowest productive clonotype frequency that could be detected was 2.59 x 10-5. Only productive TCRbeta rearrangements, meaning sequences that were complete and in-frame, were kept for the analyses. Clonality for each sample was calculated as Simpson clonality in the immunoSEQ Analyzer version 3.0. Clones were categorized by frequency as very rare, small, medium, large (1-20%) or hyperexpanded (>20%). Generation probabilities were estimated with OLGA 1.2.3, V-gene circos plots were made with VDJtools, specificities were looked up in VDJdb, and CDR3 motifs were identified with GLIPH. As stored in TCRdb, this immuneACCESS dataset retains in-frame rearrangements with V and J assigned. A fraction of the clones does not appear; measured against another copy, unresolved V genes explain less than half of the discrepancy, and the remainder lacks a known reason. That table furnishes V, J and clone size, whereas the DNA furnished D and trimming. This sample comprises 35,000 or so clones, roughly 88% of them detected only once. The ten largest clones add up to more than 0.95% of the sample.

A word on this clone: This clone's antigen is unknown. Per-base quality was not reported, and no clone a single base away is much larger than it.

The healthy control group was made up of around 38 blood donors, and the Finnish Red Cross blood service supplied their buffy coats. All TCR-sequenced material derived from peripheral blood: patient blood samples and healthy donor buffy coats. Peripheral blood mononuclear cells were isolated by Ficoll-Hypaque gradient centrifugation. CD4+ cells were purified magnetically from the buffy coats of healthy controls. The Gentra Puregene Cell and Tissue kit was used to extract genomic DNA, and a Qubit 2.0 fluorometer was used to measure the amount of genomic DNA. From the cysteine through the phenylalanine, the CDR3 covers 17 amino acids. Just CDR3 DNA is preserved here, 51 bases in frame from base 1. V is shortened by 4 bases, J by 5 bases, and the region joining them spans 24 bases. In the germline V gene, CDR1 corresponds to SGHTA and CDR2 to FQGTGA.

This clonotype originated in a human donor in good health. The V gene is TRBV7-3 and the J gene is TRBJ2-7, with the D segment possibly TRBD1 or TRBD2, each aligning over 5 bases. Sequenced material: CD4+ T cells from blood buffy coats. The encoded CDR3 is CASSSYPRDRLWHEQYF. At the DNA level, the sequence is TGTGCCAGCAGCTCATACCCTCGGGACCGCCTTTGGCACGAGCAGTACTTC.